The 25 T cell receptor beta chains reported below all come from one sample, sequenced in a study of blood T cell repertoires in COVID-19. TCRdb's table, derived via immunoSEQ multiplex PCR, lists solely in-frame clones and lacks some. The data hold over 75,000 clones, with 90% to 95% observed a single time. The sequenced sample consisted of peripheral blood. The receptors were gathered from a man aged 55-75 years with acute or convalescent COVID-19.

The V gene is TRBV28, the J gene TRBJ2-1; D might be TRBD2 (6 bases). The CDR3 consists of 12 residues. V gave up 5 bases and J gave up 9 bases, with 11 bases separating them. Germline V gene data show CDR1 as MDHEN and CDR2 as SYDVKM. The CDR3 DNA reads TGTGCCAGCAGTCCCTCACTAGCTGAGCAGTTCTTC. Its protein is CASSPSLAEQFF.

The CDR3 loop reads CASSLLTGEVNEQFF. The CDR3 DNA is TGCGCCAGCAGCTTGCTGACAGGGGAGGTCAATGAGCAGTTCTTC. The chain joins TRBV5-1 to TRBJ2-1; 8 positions match TRBD1. This CDR3 is built from 15 residues. CDR1 SGHRS and CDR2 YFSETQ come from the germline V gene. Trimming removed 1 base from V and 6 bases from J; junction bases left unmatched: 6.

The chain couples TRBV4-3 to TRBJ2-2; D unclear. The CDR3 has 15 residues. The germline gives CDR1 LGHNA, CDR2 YSLEER. V lost 0 bases, J lost 1 base, and 6 bases lay in between. The CDR3 nucleotides read TGCGCCAGCAGCCAAGATACCAGGAACACCGGGGAGCTGTTTTTT. Its protein is CASSQDTRNTGELFF.

In regard to this clone: The sample contains more than one DNA sequence encoding this CDR3. The J gene is TRBJ1-1, the V gene TRBV5-1; a possible D gene is TRBD1 (6 bases). The length of the CDR3 is 13 residues. Germline V gives CDR1 SGHRS, CDR2 YFSETQ. V shed 4 bases and J shed 1 base, with 8 bases lying between them. The CDR3 nucleotides are TGCGCCAGCAGCCTGACAGGGAACACTGAAGCTTTCTTT. Its protein product is CASSLTGNTEAFF.

The genes are TRBV3-1 (or the pseudogene TRBV3-2) and TRBJ2-7, with a tentative D call TRBD2 (6 bases). CDR3 size: 14 residues. Trimming took off 8 bases at V and 3 bases at J, with 17 bases between the two ends. The V gene's germline CDR1 is LGHDT and CDR2 YNNKEL (reference sequence). The CDR3 reads CASSSAIRDYEQYF. CDR3 sequence (DNA): TGTGCCAGCTCTAGCGCCATAAGGGACTACGAGCAGTACTTC.

V is TRBV2 and J is TRBJ2-2, with 7 positions matching TRBD2. Germline V gene lookup returns CDR1 SNHLY and CDR2 FYNNEI. The CDR3 runs to 16 residues. The V gene end was trimmed by 2 bases and the J gene end by 5 bases; junction bases not matched to a gene: 8. This chain's CDR3 is CASSELWGRGTGELFF. The CDR3 DNA is TGTGCCAGCAGTGAACTCTGGGGGAGGGGAACCGGGGAGCTGTTTTTT.

V usage is TRBV21-1 and J usage is TRBJ1-5. TRBV21-1 is listed as a pseudogene. This CDR3 spans 16 amino acids. In DNA, the CDR3 is TGTGCCAGCAGCAAAGTTCCGGGGTCCTCGAGCCAGCCCCAGCATTTT. Translation gives CASSKVPGSSSQPQHF.

The chain combines TRBV11-1 with TRBJ1-2, with TRBD1 as a possible D gene (6 bases). The CDR3 contains 13 residues. Trimming stripped 3 bases from V and 2 bases from J, with 7 bases between. Germline-derived CDR1 and CDR2 are SGHAT and FQDESV (reference sequence). The CDR3 is CASSFTGNYGYTF. In nucleotides, the CDR3 is TGTGCCAGCAGCTTCACAGGGAACTATGGCTACACCTTC.

The CDR3 sequence: CASSYRQGSQGPQHF. The DNA of the CDR3 is TGTGCCAGCAGTTACCGACAGGGATCCCAAGGGCCCCAGCATTTT. The chain has TRBV6-6 and TRBJ1-5; 7 bases fit TRBD1. The germline gives CDR1 MNHNY, CDR2 SVGAGI (reference sequence). J lost 9 bases, V lost 2 bases, and 10 bases had no gene match. The CDR3 has 15 residues.

The rearrangement links TRBV30 to TRBJ1-1, with D tentatively TRBD1 (6 bases). V was cut by 4 bases and J by 0 bases, with 9 bases left in between. The CDR3 totals 13 residues. CDR1 and CDR2 (germline): GTSNPN, SVGIG (reference sequence). The CDR3 region is CAWNRGLNTEAFF. CDR3 bases: TGTGCCTGGAATAGGGGGTTGAACACTGAAGCTTTCTTT.

The rearrangement links TRBV25-1 to TRBJ1-3, with TRBD1 matching 7 bases. CDR3 size: 14 residues. Germline V gives CDR1 MGHDK, CDR2 SYGVNS. V was clipped by 2 bases and J by 3 bases; unmatched bases: 1. The chain's CDR3 is CASSEDRVGNTIYF. The CDR3 DNA reads as TGTGCCAGCAGTGAAGACAGGGTTGGAAACACCATATATTTT.

V gene TRBV5-4 combines with J gene TRBJ1-2, with 8 bases matching TRBD1. The V gene end was trimmed by 3 bases and the J gene end by 7 bases; junction bases not matched to a gene: 2. CDR3 size: 12 residues. Germline lookup yields CDR1 SGHNT and CDR2 YYREEE (reference sequence). CDR3 loop: CASSYRGGGYTF. For the CDR3, the DNA is TGTGCCAGCAGCTACAGGGGGGGTGGCTACACCTTC.

The chain carries TRBV7-2 and TRBJ2-5, with 15 positions matching TRBD2. Trimming took 5 bases from V and 2 from J; bases not matched to a gene: 6. CDR3 size: 17 residues. Germline loops: CDR1 SGHTA, CDR2 FQGNSA. DNA for the CDR3: TGTGCCAGCAGCCCAGTGGGACTAGCGGGAGGTCAAGAGACCCAGTACTTC. Protein: CASSPVGLAGGQETQYF.

The J gene is TRBJ2-3, the V gene TRBV11-2; D ambiguous. V lost 2 bases, J lost 3 bases, and 9 bases lay in between. CDR1 SGHAT and CDR2 FQNNGV come from the germline V gene. This CDR3 has 14 amino acids. The CDR3 coding sequence is TGTGCCAGCAGCTTAATCTACGATACAGATACGCAGTATTTT. This encodes CASSLIYDTDTQYF.

In nucleotides, the CDR3 is TGTGCCAGCAGCTCCGGGGACAGGGGCTACGAGCAGTACTTC. Protein: CASSSGDRGYEQYF. The chain employs TRBV7-9 and TRBJ2-7, with 10 bases fitting TRBD1. The length of the CDR3 is 14 residues. V shed 4 bases, J shed 3 bases, and the junction held 3 bases outside the gene matches. Germline V gene sequence: CDR1 SEHNR, CDR2 FQNEAQ (reference sequence).

The chain uses TRBV11-1 and TRBJ2-7; 7 nucleotides align to TRBD1. V was clipped by 5 bases and J by 5 bases; unmatched bases: 3. CDR1 SGHAT and CDR2 FQDESV come from the germline V gene (reference sequence). The length of the CDR3 is 12 residues. CDR3 DNA sequence: TGTGCCAGCAGCCCCGGGACAGACGAGCAGTACTTC. Its protein is CASSPGTDEQYF.

This clone is a singleton in its sample. The V gene is TRBV7-9, the J gene TRBJ1-5, with D maybe TRBD1 (6 bases). Trimming removed 5 bases from V and 6 bases from J, with 14 bases in between. Germline loops: CDR1 SEHNR, CDR2 FQNEAQ (reference sequence). CDR3 length equals 14 residues. CDR3 DNA: TGTGCCAGCAGCCAGGGCGGGGGCCGTCAGCCCCAGCATTTT. Its translation: CASSQGGGRQPQHF.

The rearrangement joins TRBV3-1 (or the pseudogene TRBV3-2) to TRBJ2-2; the match to TRBD2 covers 9 bases. The CDR3 has 17 residues. The V gene's germline CDR1 is LGHDT and CDR2 YNNKEL (reference sequence). The V segment lost 3 bases and the J segment 6 bases; nucleotides outside the gene matches: 11. CDR3 protein: CASSQSLGLASAGELFF. CDR3 DNA: TGTGCCAGCAGCCAGTCCCTAGGACTAGCGAGTGCCGGGGAGCTGTTTTTT.

This chain connects TRBV4-1 to TRBJ1-6, with unresolved D. The V and J ends lost 3 bases and 10 bases respectively, with 10 bases between them. Germline V gene sequence: CDR1 MGHRA, CDR2 YSYEKL. CDR3 length: 13 residues. CDR3 residues: CASSHPPLSPLHF. The CDR3 DNA reads as TGCGCCAGCAGCCACCCGCCCCTATCACCCCTCCACTTT.

The chain carries TRBV5-1 and TRBJ1-1, with D possibly being TRBD1 (5 bases). The CDR3 consists of 13 residues. Germline assignment: CDR1 SGHRS and CDR2 YFSETQ. Between the trimmed V and J ends, which lost 4 bases and 5 bases, there was a span of 12 bases. The CDR3 loop reads CASSHQGRTEAFF. The CDR3 nucleotides are TGCGCCAGCAGCCACCAGGGAAGGACTGAAGCTTTCTTT. Variable domain in full (rest from reference TRBV5-1 and TRBJ1-1): KAGVTQTPRYLIKTRGQQVTLSCSPISGHRSVSWYQQTPGQGLQFLFEYFSETQRNKGNFPGRFSGRQFSNSRSEMNVSTLELGDSALYLCASSHQGRTEAFFGQGTRLTVV.

This chain joins TRBV5-4 and TRBJ1-2, with 7 bases fitting TRBD1. Looked up from germline, CDR1 is SGHNT and CDR2 is YYREEE (reference sequence). V shed 4 bases and J 4 bases; nucleotides not matched to a gene: 10. This CDR3 spans 15 amino acids. The CDR3 sequence: CASSMPGTVSYGYTF. The CDR3 nucleotides are TGTGCCAGCAGCATGCCCGGGACAGTTAGCTATGGCTACACCTTC.

The chain employs TRBV5-8 and TRBJ1-3; TRBD1 is a possible D gene (5 bases). This CDR3 has 16 residues. Between the trimmed V and J ends, which lost 0 bases and 1 base, there was a span of 11 bases. The V gene's germline CDR1 is SGHTS and CDR2 YDEGEE. CDR3 protein: CASSLALGLSGNTIYF. In DNA, the CDR3 is TGTGCCAGCAGCTTGGCCTTGGGGCTGTCTGGAAACACCATATATTTT.

The rearrangement links TRBV7-2 to TRBJ1-2; 7 bases match TRBD1. In germline, CDR1 is SGHTA, CDR2 FQGNSA. The CDR3 has 14 residues. The V and J ends lost 2 bases and 3 bases, in that order; junction bases with no gene match: 3. CDR3 region: CASSLLTGDYGYTF. The DNA of the CDR3 is TGTGCCAGCAGCTTACTTACAGGGGACTATGGCTACACCTTC. The full variable domain, its missing parts supplied by reference TRBV7-2 and TRBJ1-2, is GAGVSQSPSNKVTEKGKDVELRCDPISGHTALYWYRQSLGQGLEFLIYFQGNSAPDKSGLPSDRFSAERTGGSVSTLTIQRTQQEDSAVYLCASSLLTGDYGYTFGSGTRLTVV.

Only a few counts were recorded for this clone. The chain links TRBV7-8 to TRBJ1-2; D not resolved. This CDR3 has 15 residues. V was trimmed by 1 base and J by 7 bases, leaving 16 bases between them. From germline, CDR1 is SGHVS and CDR2 FQNEAQ. The CDR3 loop reads CASSLDRGSGSGYTF. The CDR3 nucleotides read TGTGCCAGCAGCTTAGATCGGGGAAGTGGTAGTGGCTACACCTTC.

This chain connects TRBV7-9 to TRBJ2-1; unclear D gene. This CDR3 spans 15 amino acids. V shed 7 bases and J shed 3 bases, with 16 bases lying between them. Germline V gives CDR1 SEHNR, CDR2 FQNEAQ (reference sequence). This CDR3 is CASTPSVSGYNEQFF. DNA for the CDR3: TGTGCCAGCACCCCTTCGGTGTCAGGCTACAATGAGCAGTTCTTC.